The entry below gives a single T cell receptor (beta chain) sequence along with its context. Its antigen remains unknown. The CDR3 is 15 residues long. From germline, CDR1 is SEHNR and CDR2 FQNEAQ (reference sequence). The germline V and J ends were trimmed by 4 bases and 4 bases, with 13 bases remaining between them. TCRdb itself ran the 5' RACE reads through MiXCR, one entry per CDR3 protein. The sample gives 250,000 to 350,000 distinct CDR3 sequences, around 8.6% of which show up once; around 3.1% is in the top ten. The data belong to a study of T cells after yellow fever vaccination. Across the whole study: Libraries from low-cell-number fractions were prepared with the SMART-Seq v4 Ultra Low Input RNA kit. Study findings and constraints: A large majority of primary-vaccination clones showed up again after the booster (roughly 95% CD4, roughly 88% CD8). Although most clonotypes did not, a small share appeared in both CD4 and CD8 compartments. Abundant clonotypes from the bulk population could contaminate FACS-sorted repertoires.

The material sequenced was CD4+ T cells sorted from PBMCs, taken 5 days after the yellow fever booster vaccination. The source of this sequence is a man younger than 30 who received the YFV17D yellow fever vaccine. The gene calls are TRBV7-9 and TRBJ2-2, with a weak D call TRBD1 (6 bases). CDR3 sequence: CASSSYRVFTGELFF. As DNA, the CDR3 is TGTGCCAGCAGCTCCTACAGGGTCTTCACCGGGGAGCTGTTTTTT.